These T cell receptor beta chains were read from a single sample in a study of blood T cell repertoires in COVID-19. Clones were read by immunoSEQ multiplex PCR, and TCRdb kept only the in-frame ones, dropping some. The data contain approximately 280,000 clones, roughly 80% of them singletons. Input material: peripheral blood. Source of these receptors: a human donor with COVID-19, enrolled during active disease. The donor label of this sample is uncertain. CDR3s include the opening cysteine and the closing phenylalanine or tryptophan. The order of the fields is V gene, D gene, J gene, CDR3 protein. The D gene is left open where the match is weak.

>TRBV5-4|TRBD2|TRBJ2-7
CASNDRVVAGSYEQYF
>TRBV6-5|.|TRBJ1-1
CASTPGGVPKTFF
>TRBV5-1|.|TRBJ1-1
CASSLTPRGGPHTEAFF
>TRBV6-5|TRBD1|TRBJ2-7
CASSYSGGQGSYEQYF
>TRBV15|.|TRBJ2-7
CATSRDVGSREQYF
>TRBV7-9|TRBD2|TRBJ2-3
CASSYTGTRGIDTQYF
>TRBV2|.|TRBJ2-7
CASWDNDSYEQYF
>TRBV19|TRBD1|TRBJ1-2
CASSIRGQGALYGYTF
>TRBV7-9|.|TRBJ2-1
CASSLEGGRGWNEQFF
>TRBV5-4|.|TRBJ1-5
CASSWGDNQPQHF
>TRBV7-2|TRBD1|TRBJ2-7
CASSEGTGPYEQYF
>TRBV28|.|TRBJ2-1
CASSFHWGAGDTYNEQFF
>TRBV28|.|TRBJ1-2
CASSFTGYVDGYTF
>TRBV7-2|.|TRBJ2-6
CASSSYQGNSGANVLTF
>TRBV28|.|TRBJ1-5
CASTLRGFRGQPQHF
>TRBV6-2/TRBV6-3|.|TRBJ2-1
CASTPRSSYNEQFF
>TRBV5-1|TRBD2|TRBJ2-5
CASTGTSGMETQYF
>TRBV19|TRBD1|TRBJ1-1
CASSIGQGDTEAFF
>TRBV19|TRBD2|TRBJ2-1
CASSIRLAGGRGEQFF
>TRBV19|TRBD2|TRBJ2-5
CASSRSSGIQETQYF
>TRBV7-3|TRBD2|TRBJ2-1
CASSYLAGGYEQFF
>TRBV5-1|TRBD2|TRBJ2-7
CASSLAPAGANEQYF
>TRBV7-9|.|TRBJ1-1
CASSLEELEAFF
>TRBV7-2|TRBD1|TRBJ1-3
CASSLGAGGHFGNTIYF
>TRBV19|.|TRBJ1-6
CASRSPGDSPLHF
>TRBV6-5|.|TRBJ1-5
CASSRGGEANQPQHF
>TRBV18|.|TRBJ1-5
CASSRLGAQPQHF
>TRBV3-1/TRBV3-2|TRBD2|TRBJ2-7
CASSQGLAGFPPGSYEQYF
>TRBV15|TRBD2|TRBJ2-5
CATSRVAGQETQYF
>TRBV15|TRBD1|TRBJ2-7
CATSPFTGDEQYF
>TRBV19|.|TRBJ1-1
CASSAYREKNTEAFF
>TRBV6-2/TRBV6-3|.|TRBJ2-3
CASSYSDFQSSTDTQYF
>TRBV30|TRBD1|TRBJ1-5
CAWSQGNDQPQHF
>TRBV28|.|TRBJ1-3
CASSLGGAYTIYF